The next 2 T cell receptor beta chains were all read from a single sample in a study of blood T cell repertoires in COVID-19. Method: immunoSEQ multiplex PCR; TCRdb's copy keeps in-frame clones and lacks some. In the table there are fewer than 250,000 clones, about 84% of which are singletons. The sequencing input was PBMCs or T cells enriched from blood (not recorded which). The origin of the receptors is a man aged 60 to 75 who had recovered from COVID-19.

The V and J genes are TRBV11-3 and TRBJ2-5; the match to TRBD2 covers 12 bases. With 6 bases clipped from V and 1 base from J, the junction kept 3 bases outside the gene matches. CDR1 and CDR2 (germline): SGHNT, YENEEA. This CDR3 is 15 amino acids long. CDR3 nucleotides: TGTGCCAGCAGACGACTAGCGGGGGTCCAAGAGACCCAGTACTTC. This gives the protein CASRRLAGVQETQYF.

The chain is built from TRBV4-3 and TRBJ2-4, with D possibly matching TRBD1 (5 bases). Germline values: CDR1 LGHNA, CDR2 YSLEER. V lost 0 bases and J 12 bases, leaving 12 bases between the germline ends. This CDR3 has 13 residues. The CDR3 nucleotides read TGCGCCAGCAGCCAAGATCCGGACACCCATCAGTACTTC. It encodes CASSQDPDTHQYF.